What follows are 26 T cell receptor beta chains derived from one specimen sequenced in a study of beta chain features in type 1 diabetes. Sequencing targeted expressed TCRB transcripts, as all isolated RNA had been reverse transcribed. Repertoires were generated with immunoSEQ multiplex PCR, while TCRdb's copy carries only in-frame clones and drops some. The repertoire has around 450,000 clones, over 10% of them found once; the top ten carry 0.035% to 0.05%. Sequenced input: naive CD4+ T cells from blood. These receptors were taken from a young woman in good health.

This clone was seen many times. CDR3 sequence: CASSQFLDNTDTQYF. CDR3 coding DNA: TGCGCCAGCAGCCAATTCCTCGACAACACAGATACGCAGTATTTT. This rearrangement joins TRBV4-3 to TRBJ2-3; no firm D call. Germline V gene sequence: CDR1 LGHNA, CDR2 YSLEER. The ends were cut back, 2 bases at V and 2 bases at J, with 11 bases in the middle. The length of the CDR3 is 15 residues.

This clone was observed a few times. The chain has TRBV2 and TRBJ1-4; TRBD1 matches at 10 bases. Per the germline V gene, CDR1 is SNHLY and CDR2 is FYNNEI. V dropped 5 bases and J dropped 8; count of bases not matched to a gene: 5. The CDR3 runs to 14 residues. The CDR3 loop is CASSPTGGLEKLFF. In DNA, the CDR3 is TGTGCCAGCAGTCCGACAGGGGGCCTCGAAAAACTGTTTTTT. Together with reference TRBV2 and TRBJ1-4, the CDR3 gives the full variable domain: EPEVTQTPSHQVTQMGQEVILRCVPISNHLYFYWYRQILGQKVEFLVSFYNNEISEKSEIFDDQFSVERPDGSNFTLKIRSTKLEDSAMYFCASSPTGGLEKLFFGSGTQLSVL.

With respect to this clone: The same CDR3 is also encoded by other DNA sequences in this sample. The chain carries TRBV7-2 and TRBJ2-3; D call uncertain. Germline V lookup: CDR1 SGHTA, CDR2 FQGNSA. The V gene lost 4 bases and the J gene lost 0 bases, with 8 bases spanning the gap. The CDR3 consists of 14 residues. For the CDR3, the DNA is TGTGCCAGCAGCTCTGGGCCAAGCACAGATACGCAGTATTTT. The encoded protein is CASSSGPSTDTQYF.

CDR3 DNA: TGCGCCAGCAGCCAGGCCGGGACCCAATATTTTGGCGGGGAGCTGTTTTTT. Its translation: CASSQAGTQYFGGELFF. The rearrangement joins TRBV4-1 to TRBJ2-2; D possibly matches TRBD1 or TRBD2 (5 bases each). Trimming removed 3 bases from V and 7 bases from J, with 21 bases in between. Per germline, CDR1 MGHRA and CDR2 YSYEKL. The CDR3 sequence is 17 residues long.

A few counts support this clone. The chain links TRBV18 to TRBJ1-2; 8 bases map to TRBD1. The CDR3 extends over 14 amino acids. From germline, CDR1 is KGHSH and CDR2 LQKENI. J lost 2 bases, V lost 3 bases, and 2 bases had no gene match. In nucleotides, the CDR3 is TGTGCCAGCTCACCCAGGACAGGGAACTATGGCTACACCTTC. Amino acid sequence: CASSPRTGNYGYTF.

In this sample, this clone turned up a few times. The chain employs TRBV28 and TRBJ2-7; D gene uncertain. The CDR3 extends over 13 amino acids. V lost 4 bases to trimming and J lost 3 bases, with 10 bases between them. The germline CDR1 and CDR2 sequences are MDHEN and SYDVKM. The CDR3 nucleotides are TGTGCCAGCAGTTCAACCCCTATCTACGAGCAGTACGTC. The encoded protein is CASSSTPIYEQYV.

The chain recombines TRBV15 with TRBJ2-7; D possibly corresponds to TRBD1 (7 bases). This CDR3 has 16 residues. The germline V gene encodes CDR1 LNHNV and CDR2 YYDKDF (reference sequence). V was clipped by 3 bases and J by 3 bases, with 18 bases between them. DNA for the CDR3: TGTGCCACCAGCAGGGGGAAACAGGGGAGGTTCTACGAGCAGTACTTC. Its protein product is CATSRGKQGRFYEQYF.

This clone showed up just a few times. The rearrangement joins TRBV9 to TRBJ2-2; 11 bases line up with TRBD1. V gave up 4 bases and J gave up 2 bases; unmatched junction bases: 4. This CDR3 comprises 16 residues. Germline V gene sequence: CDR1 SGDLS, CDR2 YYNGEE. The CDR3 is CASSPRTGGNTGELFF. CDR3 sequence (DNA): TGTGCCAGCAGCCCACGGACAGGGGGCAACACCGGGGAGCTGTTTTTT.

The table lists this clone with a few counts. This chain links TRBV7-8 with TRBJ2-7, with 7 nucleotides matching TRBD1. V lost 5 bases and J lost 9; bases outside the gene matches: 25. Germline CDR1 SGHVS, CDR2 FQNEAQ. There are 18 residues in the CDR3. The CDR3 spells CASSPQRGTGQPLLGQYV. The CDR3 region has the DNA TGTGCCAGCAGCCCCCAGCGCGGAACGGGACAGCCCCTTTTGGGGCAGTACGTC.

CDR3 sequence: CASLLAGGSEQFF. The DNA for the CDR3 is TGTGCCAGCTTACTAGCGGGAGGGTCTGAGCAGTTCTTC. The V call is TRBV7-2, the J call TRBJ2-1; TRBD2 matches 13 bases. V lost 8 bases and J lost 9; bases outside the gene matches: 4. CDR3 length: 13 residues. Per germline, CDR1 SGHTA and CDR2 FQGNSA.

This clone was counted a few times. The sample has other DNA sequences that encode this CDR3 too. The chain joins TRBV5-1 to TRBJ2-5; 10 nucleotides line up with TRBD2. Losses at the gene ends were 1 base for V and 0 bases for J; bases not matched to a gene: 0. Germline V gene lookup returns CDR1 SGHRS and CDR2 YFSETQ. The CDR3 contains 15 residues. Here the CDR3 reads CASSLTSGDQETQYF. As DNA, the CDR3 is TGCGCCAGCAGCTTGACTAGCGGGGACCAAGAGACCCAGTACTTC.

V and J are TRBV27 and TRBJ2-5, with D unresolved. The CDR3 totals 15 residues. The germline V and J ends were trimmed by 3 bases and 5 bases, with 16 bases remaining between them. Looked up from germline, CDR1 is MNHEY and CDR2 is SMNVEV (reference sequence). The CDR3 region has the DNA TGTGCCAGCAGTTTCCGCAGCCAACCATGGGAGACCCAGTACTTC. Translated: CASSFRSQPWETQYF.

This clone has a handful of counts. V and J are TRBV18 and TRBJ2-7; D tentatively fits TRBD1 or TRBD2 (6 bases each). The CDR3 contains 13 residues. Germline assignment: CDR1 KGHSH and CDR2 LQKENI. With 6 bases removed from V and 3 bases from J, the gap between germline ends came to 12 bases. The CDR3 DNA reads TGTGCCAGCTCCCGACAGGAGGGCTACGAGCAGTACTTC. Its translation is CASSRQEGYEQYF.

This clone was picked up a small number of times. This chain joins TRBV7-8 and TRBJ1-1; TRBD1 is a possible D gene (5 bases). The CDR3 is 16 amino acids. The V and J ends lost 0 bases and 5 bases respectively, with 16 bases between them. The germline CDR1 and CDR2 sequences are SGHVS and FQNEAQ. DNA of the CDR3: TGTGCCAGCAGCTTAGCGCCGAGTTTGGGGGAAACTGAAGCTTTCTTT. Encoded protein: CASSLAPSLGETEAFF.

The chain couples TRBV7-8 to TRBJ2-1; 11 bases are a match to TRBD1. The CDR3 runs to 15 residues. CDR1 SGHVS and CDR2 FQNEAQ come from the germline V gene. The V gene end was trimmed by 5 bases and the J gene end by 7 bases; junction bases not matched to a gene: 7. In DNA, the CDR3 is TGTGCCAGCAGCCTACGCAGGGACAGGGGGAATGAGCAGTTCTTC. It codes for CASSLRRDRGNEQFF.

The chain recombines TRBV18 with TRBJ2-1; D call uncertain. V gave up 3 bases and J gave up 7 bases, with 7 bases separating them. In germline, CDR1 is KGHSH, CDR2 LQKENI. This CDR3 has 12 residues. The CDR3 reads CASSPERNEQFF. CDR3 sequence (DNA): TGTGCCAGCTCACCTGAGAGGAATGAGCAGTTCTTC.

This clone has just a few counts. The chain joins TRBV7-2 to TRBJ1-6; D is uncertain. The CDR3 contains 13 residues. CDR1 SGHTA and CDR2 FQGNSA come from the germline V gene. V gave up 3 bases and J gave up 11 bases, with 11 bases separating them. The CDR3 is CASSLKLETPLHF. CDR3 in DNA: TGTGCCAGCAGCTTGAAACTCGAAACACCCCTCCACTTT.

This clone was counted a few times. V gene TRBV11-2 combines with J gene TRBJ2-1; 10 bases are a match to TRBD1. Germline loops: CDR1 SGHAT, CDR2 FQNNGV. This CDR3 has 16 amino acids. V shed 5 bases and J 3 bases; nucleotides not matched to a gene: 7. CDR3 in amino acids: CASSRIRDRGYNEQFF. In nucleotides, the CDR3 is TGTGCCAGCAGCCGTATCCGGGACAGGGGCTACAATGAGCAGTTCTTC.

The genes are TRBV28 and TRBJ1-2; TRBD1 is a possible D gene (5 bases). The CDR3 consists of 12 residues. Germline-derived CDR1 and CDR2 are MDHEN and SYDVKM. Trimming took 3 bases from V and 6 from J, leaving 8 bases between them. CDR3 DNA: TGTGCCAGCAGTTTGGCAGGGAATGGCTACACCTTC. This sequence encodes CASSLAGNGYTF.

This clone was counted only a few times. The genes are TRBV7-2 and TRBJ2-3, with 8 bases matching TRBD2. CDR1 and CDR2 (germline): SGHTA, FQGNSA. The CDR3 covers 15 residues. Trimming removed 5 bases from V and 0 bases from J; junction bases left unmatched: 4. The CDR3 bases are TGTGCCAGCAGCCTAATAGCGGGAAGCACAGATACGCAGTATTTT. Amino acid sequence: CASSLIAGSTDTQYF.

The table lists this clone with a few counts. This chain uses TRBV7-9 with TRBJ2-1, with 10 positions matching TRBD1. Germline values: CDR1 SEHNR, CDR2 FQNEAQ (reference sequence). Trimming cost V 2 bases and J 8 bases; bases outside gene matches: 15. The CDR3 extends over 18 amino acids. DNA of the CDR3: TGTGCCAGCAGCTTATTATCCCGGCGGGACAGGGGATCCCATGAGCAGTTCTTC. Protein product: CASSLLSRRDRGSHEQFF.

The rearrangement uses TRBV7-9 and TRBJ1-1, with a weak D call TRBD1 (5 bases). CDR1 and CDR2 (germline): SEHNR, FQNEAQ (reference sequence). The CDR3 totals 15 residues. The V and J ends lost 2 bases and 1 base respectively, with 11 bases between them. The CDR3 protein is CASSLKGRANTEAFF. The DNA of the CDR3 is TGTGCCAGCAGCTTAAAGGGCAGGGCGAACACTGAAGCTTTCTTT.

This clone has only a few counts. This chain uses TRBV5-8 with TRBJ2-4, with TRBD1 identical over 9 bases. This CDR3 region has 14 residues. After removal of 5 bases from V and 3 bases from J, the junction contained 3 bases not matched to a gene. CDR1 and CDR2 (germline): SGHTS, YDEGEE. This CDR3 reads CASRKTGGKNIQYF. DNA of the CDR3: TGTGCCAGCAGAAAGACAGGGGGCAAAAACATTCAGTACTTC.

The rearrangement uses TRBV7-2 and TRBJ2-5; no definite D call. Germline V gene sequence: CDR1 SGHTA, CDR2 FQGNSA. The V gene lost 0 bases and the J gene lost 7 bases, with 9 bases spanning the gap. The CDR3 runs to 13 residues. CDR3 region: CASSLAGSGTQYF. DNA for the CDR3: TGTGCCAGCAGCTTAGCGGGTTCTGGGACCCAGTACTTC.

V usage is TRBV5-1 and J usage is TRBJ2-1; D might be TRBD2 (5 bases). The CDR3 extends over 15 amino acids. Between the trimmed V and J ends, which lost 6 bases and 5 bases, there was a span of 18 bases. Germline CDR1 SGHRS, CDR2 YFSETQ. The CDR3 DNA follows: TGCGCCAGCAATTTTGCCGGGAATAAGAACAATGAGCAGTTCTTC. Residues: CASNFAGNKNNEQFF.

There are a few counts of this clone. CDR3 coding DNA: TGCGCCAGCAGCTTGGCCAGGGGGCGCCACGGGGAGCTGTTTTTT. This encodes CASSLARGRHGELFF. The chain employs TRBV5-1 and TRBJ2-2, with TRBD1 matching 8 bases. This CDR3 has 15 residues. The germline V gene encodes CDR1 SGHRS and CDR2 YFSETQ. V lost 0 bases and J lost 7; bases outside the gene matches: 5.